This T cell receptor (beta chain) was recorded in a study of blood T cell repertoires in COVID-19. TCRdb keeps only in-frame clones here, not all; method: immunoSEQ multiplex PCR. The sample includes 130,000 or so clones, about 88% of them seen just once. This CDR3 has 15 residues. Germline-derived CDR1 and CDR2 are MNHEY and SVGEGT. The V and J ends lost 4 bases and 2 bases, in that order; junction bases with no gene match: 4. The material sequenced was peripheral blood. The receptor was isolated from a human donor with COVID-19, enrolled during active disease. The donor label of this sample is uncertain. The chain recombines TRBV6-2 or TRBV6-3 with TRBJ2-3, with 9 positions matching TRBD2. The CDR3 loop is CASSWAGGVTDTQYF. The DNA for the CDR3 is TGTGCCAGCAGTTGGGCGGGGGGGGTCACAGATACGCAGTATTTT.